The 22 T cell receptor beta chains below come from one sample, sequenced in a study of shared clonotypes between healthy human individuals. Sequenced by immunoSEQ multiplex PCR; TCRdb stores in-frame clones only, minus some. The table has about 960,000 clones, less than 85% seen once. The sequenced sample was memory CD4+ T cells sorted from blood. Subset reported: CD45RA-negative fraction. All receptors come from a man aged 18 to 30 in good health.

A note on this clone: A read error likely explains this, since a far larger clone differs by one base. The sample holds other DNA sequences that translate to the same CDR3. The CDR3 region has the DNA TGTGCCAGCAGCTTGGGGTACGAGCAGTACTTC. Amino acids: CASSLGYEQYF. V and J are TRBV5-8 and TRBJ2-7, with D unclear. V lost 0 bases to trimming and J lost 4 bases, with 2 bases between them. Germline loops: CDR1 SGHTS, CDR2 YDEGEE. CDR3 length: 11 amino acids.

Here the CDR3 reads CAWSKGGGRPQHF. The DNA for the CDR3 is TGTGCCTGGAGTAAAGGGGGGGGGCGGCCCCAGCATTTT. The V call is TRBV30, the J call TRBJ1-5, with D perhaps matching TRBD1 (6 bases). Germline lookup yields CDR1 GTSNPN and CDR2 SVGIG (reference sequence). V lost 2 bases, J lost 9 bases, and 14 bases lay in between. The CDR3 contains 13 residues.

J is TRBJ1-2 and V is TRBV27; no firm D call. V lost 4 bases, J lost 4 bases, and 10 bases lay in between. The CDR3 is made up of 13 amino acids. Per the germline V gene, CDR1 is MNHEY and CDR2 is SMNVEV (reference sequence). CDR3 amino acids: CASSSQPFYGYTF. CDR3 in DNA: TGTGCCAGCAGTTCCCAGCCCTTCTATGGCTACACCTTC.

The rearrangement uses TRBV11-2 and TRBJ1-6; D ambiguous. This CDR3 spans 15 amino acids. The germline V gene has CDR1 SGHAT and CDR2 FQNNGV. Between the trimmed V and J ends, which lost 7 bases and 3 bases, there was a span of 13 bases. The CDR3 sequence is CASTRGNIYNSPLHF. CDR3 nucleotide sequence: TGTGCCAGCACCCGCGGCAATATCTATAATTCACCCCTCCACTTT.

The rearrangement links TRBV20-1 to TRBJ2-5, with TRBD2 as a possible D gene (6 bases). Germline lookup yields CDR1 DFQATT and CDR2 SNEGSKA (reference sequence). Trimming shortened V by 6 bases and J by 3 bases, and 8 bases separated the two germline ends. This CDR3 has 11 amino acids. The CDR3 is CSAEREETQYF. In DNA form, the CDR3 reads TGCAGTGCAGAGCGGGAAGAGACCCAGTACTTC.

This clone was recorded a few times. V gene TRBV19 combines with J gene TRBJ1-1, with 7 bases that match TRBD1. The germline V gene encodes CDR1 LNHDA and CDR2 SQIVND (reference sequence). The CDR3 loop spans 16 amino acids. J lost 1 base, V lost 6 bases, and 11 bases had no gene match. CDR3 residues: CASRKVDRAENTEAFF. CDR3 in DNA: TGTGCCAGTAGGAAAGTCGACAGGGCAGAGAACACTGAAGCTTTCTTT.

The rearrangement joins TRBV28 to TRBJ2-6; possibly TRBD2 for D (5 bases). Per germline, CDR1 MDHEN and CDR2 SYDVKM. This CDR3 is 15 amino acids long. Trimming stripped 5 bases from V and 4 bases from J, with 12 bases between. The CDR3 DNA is TGTGCCAGCAGTGTACGGGGTCCCGGGGCCAACGTCCTGACTTTC. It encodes CASSVRGPGANVLTF.

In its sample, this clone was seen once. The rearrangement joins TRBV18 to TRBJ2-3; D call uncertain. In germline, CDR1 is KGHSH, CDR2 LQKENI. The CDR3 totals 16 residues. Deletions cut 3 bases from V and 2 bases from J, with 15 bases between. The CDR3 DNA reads TGTGCCAGCTCACCGGTAAGGACGGGTGCCACAGATACGCAGTATTTT. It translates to CASSPVRTGATDTQYF.

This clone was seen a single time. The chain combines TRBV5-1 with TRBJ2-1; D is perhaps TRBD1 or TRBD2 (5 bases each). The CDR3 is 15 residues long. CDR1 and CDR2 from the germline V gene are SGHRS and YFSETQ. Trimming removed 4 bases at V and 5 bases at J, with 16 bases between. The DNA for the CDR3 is TGCGCCAGCAGCGATAACCGGGACCCACACAATGAGCAGTTCTTC. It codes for CASSDNRDPHNEQFF.

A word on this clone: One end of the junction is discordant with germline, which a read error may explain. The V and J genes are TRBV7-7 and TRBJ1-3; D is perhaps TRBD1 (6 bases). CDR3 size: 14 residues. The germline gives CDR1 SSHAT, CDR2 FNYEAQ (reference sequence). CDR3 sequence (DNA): TGTGCTAGCAGCCTACAGGGCTCTGGAAACACCATATATTTT. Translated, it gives CASSLQGSGNTIYF.

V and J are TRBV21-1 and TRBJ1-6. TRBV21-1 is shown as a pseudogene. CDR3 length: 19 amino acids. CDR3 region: CASSKVLGRTGSYNSPLHF. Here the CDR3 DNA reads TGTGCCAGCAGCAAAGTGTTAGGTCGAACGGGCTCCTATAATTCACCCCTCCACTTT.

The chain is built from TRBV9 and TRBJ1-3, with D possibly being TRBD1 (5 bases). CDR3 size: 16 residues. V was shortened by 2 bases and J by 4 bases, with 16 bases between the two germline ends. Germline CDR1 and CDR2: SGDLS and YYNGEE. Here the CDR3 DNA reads TGTGCCAGCAGCGTTATGGGGGTCGCAGGAGGAAACACCATATATTTT. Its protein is CASSVMGVAGGNTIYF.

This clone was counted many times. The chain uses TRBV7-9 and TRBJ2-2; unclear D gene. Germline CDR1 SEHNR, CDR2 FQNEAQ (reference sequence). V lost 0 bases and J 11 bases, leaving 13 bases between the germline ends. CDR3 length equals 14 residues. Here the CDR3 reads CASSLAASFQELFF. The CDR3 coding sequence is TGTGCCAGCAGCTTAGCGGCGTCATTTCAAGAGCTGTTTTTT.

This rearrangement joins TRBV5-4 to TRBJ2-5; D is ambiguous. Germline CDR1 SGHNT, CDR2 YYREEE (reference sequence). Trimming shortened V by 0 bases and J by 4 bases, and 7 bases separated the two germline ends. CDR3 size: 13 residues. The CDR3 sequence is CASSLVGRETQYF. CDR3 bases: TGTGCCAGCAGCTTGGTGGGCCGAGAGACCCAGTACTTC.

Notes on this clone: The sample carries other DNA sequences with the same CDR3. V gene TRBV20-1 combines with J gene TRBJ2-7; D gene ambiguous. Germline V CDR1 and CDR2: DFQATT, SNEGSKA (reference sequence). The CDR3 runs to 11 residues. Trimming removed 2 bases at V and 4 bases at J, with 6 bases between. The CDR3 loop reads CSARPGYEQYF. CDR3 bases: TGCAGTGCTAGACCTGGGTACGAGCAGTACTTC.

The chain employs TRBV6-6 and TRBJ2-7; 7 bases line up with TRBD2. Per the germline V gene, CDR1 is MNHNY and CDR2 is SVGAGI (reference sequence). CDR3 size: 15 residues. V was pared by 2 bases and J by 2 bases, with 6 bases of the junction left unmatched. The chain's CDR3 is CASSYTGTTPYEQYF. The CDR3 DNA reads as TGTGCCAGCAGTTACACCGGGACTACACCCTACGAGCAGTACTTC.

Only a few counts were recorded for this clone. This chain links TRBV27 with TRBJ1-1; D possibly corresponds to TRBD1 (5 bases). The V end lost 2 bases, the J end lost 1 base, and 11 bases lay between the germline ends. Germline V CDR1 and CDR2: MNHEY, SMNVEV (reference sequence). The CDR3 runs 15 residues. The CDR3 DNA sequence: TGTGCCAGCAGTTTAATGGGGGTTCGGAACACTGAAGCTTTCTTT. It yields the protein CASSLMGVRNTEAFF.

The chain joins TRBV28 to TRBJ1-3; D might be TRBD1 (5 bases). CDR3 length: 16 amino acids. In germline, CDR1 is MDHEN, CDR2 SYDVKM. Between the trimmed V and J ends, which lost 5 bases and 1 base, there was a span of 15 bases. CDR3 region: CASSPQGPISGNTIYF. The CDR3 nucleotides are TGTGCCAGCAGTCCTCAGGGCCCCATTTCTGGAAACACCATATATTTT.

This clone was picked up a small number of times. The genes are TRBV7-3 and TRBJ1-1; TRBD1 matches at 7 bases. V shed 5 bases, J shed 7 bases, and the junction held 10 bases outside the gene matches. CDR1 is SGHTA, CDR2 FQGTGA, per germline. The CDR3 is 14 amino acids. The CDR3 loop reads CASSAGQSLGEAFF. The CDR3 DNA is TGTGCCAGCAGCGCGGGACAGTCCCTCGGTGAAGCTTTCTTT.

The DNA of the CDR3 is TGTGCCAGCAGTTCAACATCTAGCGGAGCGAGAGATACGCAGTATTTT. Amino acids: CASSSTSSGARDTQYF. The rearrangement joins TRBV6-5 to TRBJ2-3; 7 positions match TRBD2. CDR3 length: 16 amino acids. The germline V gene has CDR1 MNHEY and CDR2 SVGAGI. V trimming: 4 bases; J trimming: 5 bases; junction bases outside the gene matches: 12.

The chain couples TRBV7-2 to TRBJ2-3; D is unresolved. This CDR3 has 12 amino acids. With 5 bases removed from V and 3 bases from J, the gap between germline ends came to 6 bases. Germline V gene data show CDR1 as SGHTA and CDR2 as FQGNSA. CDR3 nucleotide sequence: TGTGCCAGCAGCCCTGATACAGATACGCAGTATTTT. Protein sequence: CASSPDTDTQYF.

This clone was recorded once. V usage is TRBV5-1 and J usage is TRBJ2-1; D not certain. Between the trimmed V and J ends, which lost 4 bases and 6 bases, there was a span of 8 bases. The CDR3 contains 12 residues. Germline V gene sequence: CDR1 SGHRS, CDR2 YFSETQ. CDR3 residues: CASSVPTNEQFF. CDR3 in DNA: TGCGCCAGCAGCGTACCGACCAATGAGCAGTTCTTC.